The entry below gives a single T cell receptor (beta chain) sequence along with its context. The antigen this receptor binds is unknown. Per-base qualities were not stored, and no clone one base away is much larger. Per the germline V gene, SGHAT is the CDR1 and FQNNGV is the CDR2. The CDR3 goes from the cysteine to the phenylalanine over 13 residues. Only the CDR3 region is kept as DNA, spanning 39 bases read in frame from base 1. V lost 4 bases and J lost 7 bases; the stretch between them is 13 bases long. The donors belonged to the validation cohort of over a hundred subjects, which was separate from the roughly 670-subject first cohort. This specimen comes from a study of cytomegalovirus exposure and HLA in healthy donors (dated by TCRdb to about 2017). At the level of the whole study: The 500 to 800 repertoires of the first cohort and the roughly 120 validation repertoires were produced on the same platform, according to a later analysis. The aim of the study was to test whether cataloging public T cell receptors could identify signatures of past pathogen exposure. A separate validation cohort of 100 to 150 different subjects was used in addition to the approximately 640-subject first cohort. To predict cytomegalovirus infection status, the study combined high-throughput TCR immunosequencing, statistical association of individual TCRs with disease status, and machine learning. Study-wide findings and limitations: The validation cohort had no HLA typing available for a later analysis, so co-occurrence within that cohort was assessed over all 110 or so repertoires. Across donors, most TCR sequences were observed very rarely, whereas some public TCRs were present in many individuals. The classifier was reported to diagnose cytomegalovirus status with high specificity and sensitivity in both the original cohort and the validation cohort. A few of the identified cytomegalovirus-associated TCR beta chains were confirmed in vitro to be specific for cytomegalovirus antigens. It was suggested by the authors that the approach could potentially be generalized to other disease states and immunological phenotypes. Subsequent analysis determined that TCRs grouped into clusters in the first cohort also showed a tendency toward co-occurrence across the roughly 110 validation repertoires, and 94% of cluster scores exceeded 0. In the study, some 180 TCR beta chains were listed as associated with cytomegalovirus.

Libraries were constructed by the immunoSEQ multiplex PCR assay. The authors' analysis ran thus. To diagnose cytomegalovirus status from the catalog of TCR beta chain sequences, a statistical classification framework was built. The clones in this table, taken by TCRdb from immuneACCESS, are in-frame only. Not every clone is retained; where verified, under half of the shortfall comes from an unresolved V gene, and the cause of the rest is unknown. V, J and clone size reflect that table, while D and trimming were determined from the DNA. In all, the sample holds 100,000 to 150,000 clones, and 80% to 90% of those were seen once. The ten largest clones take up 1.1% of the sample.

This sequence uses TRBV11-2 and TRBJ1-1; the D gene is perhaps TRBD1, from 5 matching bases. Input material: PBMCs. The receptor's source is a woman between 18 and 29 years old in good health and CMV-seronegative. The CDR3 loop reads CASSSSDSNEAFF. The DNA sequence is given as TGTGCCAGCAGCTCTAGCGACAGTAATGAAGCTTTCTTT.